The 32 T cell receptor beta chains below come from one sample, sequenced in a study of blood T cell repertoires in COVID-19. Clones were sequenced by immunoSEQ multiplex PCR, and TCRdb holds only the in-frame ones, with some missing. The sample lists about 200,000 clones; roughly 85% were seen once. Sequencing was done on a sample of peripheral blood. The source of these receptors is a man aged 55 to 70 with active or convalescent COVID-19.

V gene TRBV29-1 combines with J gene TRBJ2-7, with D tentatively TRBD1 (7 bases). CDR1 and CDR2 from the germline V gene are SQVTM and ANQGSEA. The CDR3 totals 17 residues. The V end lost 6 bases, the J end lost 1 base, and 25 bases lay between the germline ends. Here the CDR3 DNA reads TGCAGCGTAGGCGGGAAATTTACAGGGGCCCCATCCTACGAGCAGTACTTC. Its translation is CSVGGKFTGAPSYEQYF.

The J gene is TRBJ1-1, the V gene TRBV4-2, with TRBD1 matching 9 bases. Germline V gene data show CDR1 as LGHNA and CDR2 as YNFKEQ. Trimming removed 4 bases from V and 7 bases from J; junction bases left unmatched: 19. CDR3 length: 18 amino acids. The CDR3 bases are TGTGCCAGCAGCCTAGGTCTAGGAACAGGGGGCAGTTTCAATGAAGCTTTCTTT. As protein: CASSLGLGTGGSFNEAFF.

J is TRBJ2-5 and V is TRBV29-1; tentative D call: TRBD1 (7 bases). V lost 6 bases, J lost 1 base, and 12 bases lay in between. The length of the CDR3 is 13 residues. Germline V gene sequence: CDR1 SQVTM, CDR2 ANQGSEA. CDR3 sequence (DNA): TGCAGCGTGGAGGGACAGCTCCAAGAGACCCAGTACTTC. Amino acids: CSVEGQLQETQYF.

The DNA for the CDR3 is TGTGCCAGCAGTGAAGTTATCGGCAATCAGCCCCAGCATTTT. It yields the protein CASSEVIGNQPQHF. V is TRBV2 and J is TRBJ1-5; no clear D gene. Trimming left V 1 base short and J 2 bases short, with 6 bases between. The CDR3 sequence is 14 residues long. The germline V gene encodes CDR1 SNHLY and CDR2 FYNNEI. Full variable domain (remainder filled in from reference TRBV2 and TRBJ1-5): EPEVTQTPSHQVTQMGQEVILRCVPISNHLYFYWYRQILGQKVEFLVSFYNNEISEKSEIFDDQFSVERPDGSNFTLKIRSTKLEDSAMYFCASSEVIGNQPQHFGDGTRLSIL.

This chain uses TRBV5-4 with TRBJ2-3, with 10 bases matching TRBD2. J lost 1 base, V lost 1 base, and 9 bases had no gene match. The V gene's germline CDR1 is SGHNT and CDR2 YYREEE (reference sequence). This CDR3 region has 18 residues. In DNA form, the CDR3 reads TGTGCCAGCAGCTTGTCCAAGCTAGCGGGGGCCCGCACAGATACGCAGTATTTT. Its translation: CASSLSKLAGARTDTQYF.

The chain has TRBV6-1 and TRBJ1-5, with 10 positions matching TRBD1. J lost 4 bases, V lost 3 bases, and 3 bases had no gene match. Looked up from germline, CDR1 is MNHNS and CDR2 is SASEGT. CDR3 length equals 15 residues. This chain's CDR3 is CASSEGQGRNQPQHF. CDR3 bases: TGTGCCAGCAGTGAGGGACAGGGGAGAAATCAGCCCCAGCATTTT.

J is TRBJ1-1 and V is TRBV18; 9 bases agree with TRBD1. This CDR3 contains 15 residues. Germline CDR1 and CDR2: KGHSH and LQKENI. J gave up 4 bases and V 3 bases, and 6 bases lay outside the gene matches. Written as DNA, the CDR3 is TGTGCCAGCTCACCGGGACAGGGAGATGGCACTGAAGCTTTCTTT. This codes for CASSPGQGDGTEAFF.

V usage is TRBV5-4 and J usage is TRBJ1-1, with 7 positions matching TRBD1. Unmatched junction bases numbered 11, after V lost 4 bases and J lost 5 bases. CDR3 length equals 15 residues. Germline loops: CDR1 SGHNT, CDR2 YYREEE (reference sequence). The CDR3 region is CASSPTDDRATEAFF. The DNA for the CDR3 is TGTGCCAGCAGCCCGACGGACGACAGGGCTACTGAAGCTTTCTTT.

The genes are TRBV19 and TRBJ2-4; TRBD1 is a possible D gene (6 bases). Per the germline V gene, CDR1 is LNHDA and CDR2 is SQIVND (reference sequence). Trimming stripped 6 bases from V and 7 bases from J, with 16 bases between. The CDR3 is 14 amino acids. The CDR3 is CASSDAGAENIQYF. The CDR3, as DNA: TGTGCCAGTAGCGATGCAGGGGCTGAGAACATTCAGTACTTC.

The J gene is TRBJ2-5, the V gene TRBV2; D perhaps matches TRBD2 (5 bases). V lost 0 bases and J lost 7, with 9 bases in between. CDR1 is SNHLY and CDR2 is FYNNEI in the germline V gene. The CDR3 consists of 13 residues. CDR3 residues: CASSEAVAGTQYF. Written as DNA, the CDR3 is TGTGCCAGCAGTGAAGCGGTCGCGGGGACCCAGTACTTC.

The rearrangement joins TRBV29-1 to TRBJ2-5; 7 nucleotides match TRBD1. Germline CDR1 and CDR2: SQVTM and ANQGSEA. V lost 2 bases to trimming and J lost 4 bases; unmatched junction nucleotides: 7. This CDR3 region has 14 residues. The CDR3 loop reads CSVEKGARGETQYF. CDR3 coding DNA: TGCAGCGTTGAAAAGGGGGCAAGAGGAGAGACCCAGTACTTC. Drawing the rest from reference TRBV29-1 and TRBJ2-5, the complete variable domain is SAVISQKPSRDICQRGTSLTIQCQVDSQVTMMFWYRQQPGQSLTLIATANQGSEATYESGFVIDKFPISRPNLTFSTLTVSNMSPEDSSIYLCSVEKGARGETQYFGPGTRLLVL.

The rearrangement uses TRBV10-2 and TRBJ1-2; D uncertain. Trimming left V 8 bases short and J 1 base short, with 11 bases between. This CDR3 comprises 13 residues. Germline V gives CDR1 WSHSY, CDR2 SAAADI. CDR3 protein: CASSDTINYGYTF. CDR3 DNA: TGCGCCAGCTCCGACACCATTAACTATGGCTACACCTTC.

The genes are TRBV6-1 and TRBJ1-5, with 10 bases fitting TRBD1. The CDR3 consists of 15 residues. J gave up 4 bases and V 3 bases, and 3 bases lay outside the gene matches. Germline lookup yields CDR1 MNHNS and CDR2 SASEGT. This CDR3 reads CASSESDRGNQPQHF. The CDR3 DNA reads as TGTGCCAGCAGTGAGTCGGACAGGGGGAATCAGCCCCAGCATTTT.

This chain connects TRBV3-1 (or the pseudogene TRBV3-2) to TRBJ2-2, with D maybe TRBD2 (5 bases). Trimming left V 2 bases short and J 7 bases short, with 14 bases between. The CDR3 has 15 amino acids. Germline loops: CDR1 LGHDT, CDR2 YNNKEL (reference sequence). The CDR3 spells CASSQQPGFVGELFF. The CDR3 DNA sequence: TGTGCCAGCAGCCAACAACCGGGGTTTGTCGGGGAGCTGTTTTTT.

This sequence joins TRBV5-6 and TRBJ1-1; D is unresolved. V dropped 2 bases and J dropped 6 bases, with 5 bases sitting between them. Germline CDR1 SGHDT, CDR2 YYEEEE. The CDR3 sequence is 11 residues long. The CDR3: CASSLHAEAFF. The CDR3 bases are TGTGCCAGCAGCTTACATGCTGAAGCTTTCTTT.

The chain recombines TRBV27 with TRBJ2-7, with 10 bases identical to TRBD1. The CDR3 consists of 15 residues. The germline V gene encodes CDR1 MNHEY and CDR2 SMNVEV (reference sequence). The V and J ends lost 8 bases and 4 bases, in that order; junction bases with no gene match: 11. DNA for the CDR3: TGTGCCAGCTCTCTATTCGGGACAGGGGTTTACGAGCAGTACTTC. It is translated as CASSLFGTGVYEQYF.

This clone was seen just once. The chain couples TRBV5-5 to TRBJ1-3; D is undetermined. Per germline, CDR1 SGHKS and CDR2 YYEKEE (reference sequence). CDR3 length equals 14 residues. Trimming pared 0 bases from V and 2 bases from J, leaving 6 bases between. The CDR3 region has the DNA TGTGCCAGCAGCTTGGCCCCCACTGGAAACACCATATATTTT. It codes for CASSLAPTGNTIYF.

The chain recombines TRBV6-5 with TRBJ1-1; TRBD1 is a possible D gene (6 bases). Germline CDR1 is MNHEY and CDR2 is SVGAGI. CDR3 length: 13 residues. V lost 6 bases to trimming and J lost 3 bases, with 11 bases between them. The CDR3 region has the DNA TGTGCCAGCAGCGCTCGACAGGACACTGAAGCTTTCTTT. Its protein is CASSARQDTEAFF.

Only one count was recorded for this clone. This chain joins TRBV5-6 and TRBJ1-2, with 8 bases lining up with TRBD1. V shed 3 bases and J 8 bases; nucleotides not matched to a gene: 12. Germline V lookup: CDR1 SGHDT, CDR2 YYEEEE. The CDR3 extends over 15 amino acids. The CDR3 reads CASSYRDRIPGGYTF. CDR3 nucleotides: TGTGCCAGCAGCTACCGGGACAGGATTCCTGGGGGCTACACCTTC.

The gene calls are TRBV2 and TRBJ1-5; D may be TRBD1 (5 bases). The CDR3 totals 13 residues. V was trimmed by 6 bases and J by 4 bases, leaving 10 bases between them. The germline CDR1 and CDR2 sequences are SNHLY and FYNNEI. CDR3 in DNA: TGTGCCAGCAGGACAGATGTGAATCAGCCCCAGCATTTT. Amino acids: CASRTDVNQPQHF.

V and J are TRBV9 and TRBJ1-1; perhaps TRBD1 as D (6 bases). The CDR3 has 14 residues. Looked up from germline, CDR1 is SGDLS and CDR2 is YYNGEE. Trimming removed 0 bases at V and 1 base at J, with 7 bases between. The CDR3 loop reads CASSVEGGNTEAFF. CDR3 sequence (DNA): TGTGCCAGCAGCGTAGAAGGGGGGAACACTGAAGCTTTCTTT.

About this clone: Other nucleotide sequences from this sample produce the same CDR3. The CDR3 DNA sequence: TGTGCCAGCAGTGACAGGAGCTCCTATAATTCACCCCTCCACTTT. It specifies CASSDRSSYNSPLHF. This chain links TRBV19 with TRBJ1-6, with a tentative D call TRBD1 (6 bases). This CDR3 has 15 residues. Per the germline V gene, CDR1 is LNHDA and CDR2 is SQIVND (reference sequence). Trimming took off 9 bases at V and 0 bases at J, with 12 bases between the two ends.

J is TRBJ1-4 and V is TRBV6-5; D not resolved. Germline CDR1 is MNHEY and CDR2 is SVGAGI. Trimming took 7 bases from V and 8 from J, leaving 14 bases between them. The CDR3 is made up of 13 amino acids. The CDR3 spells CASTRMGGEKLFF. The CDR3 coding sequence is TGTGCCAGCACTAGGATGGGAGGGGAAAAACTGTTTTTT.

The chain joins TRBV18 to TRBJ2-7, with 9 bases identical to TRBD1. The CDR3 contains 15 residues. From germline, CDR1 is KGHSH and CDR2 LQKENI. V was pared by 6 bases and J by 5 bases, with 11 bases of the junction left unmatched. CDR3 in DNA: TGTGCCAGCTCTTCCGGGACAGGGATAAGAAACGAGCAGTACTTC. This codes for CASSSGTGIRNEQYF. The full variable domain, in which reference TRBV18 and TRBJ2-7 provide the parts outside the CDR3, is NAGVMQNPRHLVRRRGQEARLRCSPMKGHSHVYWYRQLPEEGLKFMVYLQKENIIDESGMPKERFSAEFPKEGPSILRIQQVVRGDSAAYFCASSSGTGIRNEQYFGPGTRLTVT.

This chain uses TRBV2 with TRBJ1-2; 11 bases are a match to TRBD1. With V trimmed by 6 bases and J by 4 bases, 4 bases remained unmatched. The CDR3 consists of 14 residues. CDR1 is SNHLY, CDR2 FYNNEI, per germline. The CDR3 DNA sequence: TGTGCCAGCAGCGTGGGACAGGGGGGCTATGGCTACACCTTC. Encoded protein: CASSVGQGGYGYTF.

The genes are TRBV30 and TRBJ1-5; TRBD1 matches 7 bases. With 1 base clipped from V and 0 bases from J, the junction kept 3 bases outside the gene matches. Germline values: CDR1 GTSNPN, CDR2 SVGIG (reference sequence). The CDR3 is 15 amino acids. CDR3 in amino acids: CAWSGQGISNQPQHF. The CDR3 nucleotides read TGTGCCTGGAGTGGACAGGGAATTAGCAATCAGCCCCAGCATTTT.

This chain links TRBV6-6 with TRBJ2-1, with TRBD1 as a possible D gene (6 bases). V gave up 5 bases and J gave up 0 bases, with 14 bases separating them. The CDR3 is 16 residues long. The germline CDR1 and CDR2 sequences are MNHNY and SVGAGI (reference sequence). The CDR3 region has the DNA TGTGCCAGCAGTAGCCACAGGGATAGCTCCTACAATGAGCAGTTCTTC. Its translation: CASSSHRDSSYNEQFF.

The chain couples TRBV2 to TRBJ2-3, with 12 bases that match TRBD2. The trim removed 5 bases at V and 2 bases at J, leaving 5 bases unmatched. The V gene's germline CDR1 is SNHLY and CDR2 FYNNEI. The CDR3 extends over 16 amino acids. The CDR3 spells CASSRTSGVPTDTQYF. The CDR3, as DNA: TGTGCCAGCAGTAGGACTAGCGGGGTGCCCACAGATACGCAGTATTTT. Full variable domain (outside the CDR3, taken from reference TRBV2 and TRBJ2-3): EPEVTQTPSHQVTQMGQEVILRCVPISNHLYFYWYRQILGQKVEFLVSFYNNEISEKSEIFDDQFSVERPDGSNFTLKIRSTKLEDSAMYFCASSRTSGVPTDTQYFGPGTRLTVL.

This chain uses TRBV19 with TRBJ2-3, with TRBD2 identical over 7 bases. CDR1 LNHDA and CDR2 SQIVND come from the germline V gene (reference sequence). The junction had 9 bases not matched to a gene; V was cut back by 3 bases and J by 6 bases. This CDR3 has 15 amino acids. The CDR3 spells CASSIQRGHGDTQYF. For the CDR3, the DNA is TGTGCCAGTAGTATCCAGCGGGGTCACGGGGATACGCAGTATTTT.

The chain couples TRBV11-2 to TRBJ2-2; tentative D call: TRBD1 (6 bases). V was cut by 4 bases and J by 6 bases, with 12 bases left in between. The CDR3 is 14 amino acids. Germline CDR1 and CDR2: SGHAT and FQNNGV. The CDR3 DNA reads as TGTGCCAGCAGCTCTCTCAGGGGCGCCGGGGAGCTGTTTTTT. This translates into CASSSLRGAGELFF. The variable domain in full, completed from reference TRBV11-2 and TRBJ2-2, reads EAGVAQSPRYKIIEKRQSVAFWCNPISGHATLYWYQQILGQGPKLLIQFQNNGVVDDSQLPKDRFSAERLKGVDSTLKIQPAKLEDSAVYLCASSSLRGAGELFFGEGSRLTVL.

Regarding this clone: A junction boundary mismatches the germline segment, possibly from a read error. V and J are TRBV24-1 and TRBJ1-4; 10 bases are shared with TRBD1. The CDR3 contains 15 residues. Looked up from germline, CDR1 is KGHDR and CDR2 is SFDVKD. CDR3 residues: CPGDRGKDANEKLFF. The CDR3 bases are TGCCCGGGGGACAGGGGTAAAGATGCTAATGAAAAACTGTTTTTT.

The J gene is TRBJ1-3, the V gene TRBV3-1 (or the pseudogene TRBV3-2); 11 bases match TRBD1. The CDR3 covers 15 residues. CDR1 LGHDT and CDR2 YNNKEL come from the germline V gene (reference sequence). The ends lost 4 bases at V and 6 bases at J; junction bases unmatched: 5. Written as DNA, the CDR3 is TGTGCCAGCAGCCCCGGGACAGGGGGGGAAAACACCATATATTTT. This translates into CASSPGTGGENTIYF.